A single sample is the source of the 6 T cell receptor delta chains below, sequenced in a study of γδ T cells in repeated Plasmodium falciparum infection. Vgamma9/Vdelta2+ and Vdelta2-negative gammadelta T cells were flow-sorted from PBMC for bulk sequencing. With CATT, TCRdb re-called clones from the multiplex PCR reads. The sample lists about 48,000 delta-chain clones, roughly 1.6% seen once, with about 9.1% in the top ten. Material for sequencing was gamma-delta T cells from blood. These receptors were obtained from a pool of human donors (malaria-infected and uninfected, not separated).

This clone was found many times. The chain couples TRDV1 to TRDJ1; 8 bases agree with TRDD3. V was pared by 3 bases and J by 3 bases, with 33 bases of the junction left unmatched. Germline assignment: CDR1 TSWWSYY and CDR2 QGS. The CDR3 spans 24 residues. The DNA for the CDR3 is TGTGCTCTTGGGGAGACAAGCGCCCTCCTACGTTCGGGGGATAGAGAGGAAGGTTCCGATAAACTCATCTTT. Translation: CALGETSALLRSGDREEGSDKLIF.

This clone was seen only a few times. TCRdb assigns this DNA the protein of a much larger clone, which departs from its translation at residue 15; this likely reflects a read error, and the protein shown comes from translating the DNA. The V gene is TRDV1, the J gene TRDJ1, with 10 bases fitting TRDD3. The J gene is absent in TCRdb and was assigned here via DNA matching to germline. The CDR3 has 22 amino acids. V was pared by 3 bases and J by 2 bases, with 24 bases of the junction left unmatched. The germline V gene has CDR1 TSWWSYY and CDR2 QGS. The CDR3 DNA reads TGTGCTCTTGGGGACCTTATCCTTCAACTTCTACTGGGGGATGCGGGGACCGATAAACTCATCTTT. Translation: CALGDLILQLLLGDAGTDKLIF.

The table lists this clone with a count of one. The chain employs TRDV3 and TRDJ1, with TRDD3 matching over 9 bases. The J gene is not listed in TCRdb, so it was assigned here from a DNA match to germline. V gave up 2 bases and J gave up 4 bases; unmatched junction bases: 20. This CDR3 region has 18 residues. The germline V gene encodes CDR1 TVYSNPD and CDR2 GDNSRS (reference sequence). This chain's CDR3 is CAFGPRLGDVFCGDKLIF. CDR3 coding DNA: TGTGCCTTTGGCCCTCGACTGGGGGACGTTTTTTGCGGCGATAAACTCATCTTT.

This clone was counted many times. This rearrangement joins TRDV2 to TRDJ1, with 13 positions matching TRDD3. The J gene, not given by TCRdb, was assigned here from a germline match of the nucleotide sequence. The CDR3 extends over 19 amino acids. Germline CDR1 is GEAIGNYY and CDR2 is EKD. Losses at the gene ends were 0 bases for V and 1 base for J; bases not matched to a gene: 10. The CDR3 nucleotides are TGTGCCTGTGACACCCTCTCTGTACTGGGGGATACGGGCACCGATAAACTCATCTTT. This encodes CACDTLSVLGDTGTDKLIF.

Of note for this clone: Other DNA sequences from this sample encode an identical CDR3 as well. Here the CDR3 DNA reads TGTGCTCTTGGTCCGGAGGCTGGCTCTTACACCGATAAACTCATCTTT. Translation: CALGPEAGSYTDKLIF. The rearrangement joins TRDV1 to TRDJ1; D gene unclear. The CDR3 has 16 amino acids. Germline values: CDR1 TSWWSYY, CDR2 QGS. V gave up 6 bases and J gave up 0 bases, with 17 bases separating them.

In the case of this clone: The amino acid sequence in TCRdb belongs to a much larger clone and departs from this DNA's translation at residue 17, likely a sequencing read error; the sequence shown is translated from the DNA. No J gene was called, and the V gene is TRDV1; the DNA was not used to check the table's D call, TRDD2. From germline, CDR1 is TSWWSYY and CDR2 QGS. This CDR3 contains 19 residues. The CDR3: CALGIDFLLRLTNTDKPIF. The CDR3 DNA follows: TGTGCTCTTGGGATAGACTTCCTACTCCGACTTACTAACACCGATAAACCCATCTTT.